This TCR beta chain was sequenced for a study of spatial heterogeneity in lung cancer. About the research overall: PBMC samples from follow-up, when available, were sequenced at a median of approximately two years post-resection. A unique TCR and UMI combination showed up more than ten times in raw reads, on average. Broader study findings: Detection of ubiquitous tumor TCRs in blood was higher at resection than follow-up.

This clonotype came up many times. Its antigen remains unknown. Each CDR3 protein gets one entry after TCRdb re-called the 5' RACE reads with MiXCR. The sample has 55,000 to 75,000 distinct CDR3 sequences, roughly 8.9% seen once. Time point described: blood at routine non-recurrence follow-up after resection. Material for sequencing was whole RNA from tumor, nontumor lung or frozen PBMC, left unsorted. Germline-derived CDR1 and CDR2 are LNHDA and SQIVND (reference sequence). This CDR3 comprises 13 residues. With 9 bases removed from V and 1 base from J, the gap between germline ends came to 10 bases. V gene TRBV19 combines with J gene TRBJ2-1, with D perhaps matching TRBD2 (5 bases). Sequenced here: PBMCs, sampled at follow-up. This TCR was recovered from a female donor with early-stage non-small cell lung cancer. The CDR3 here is CASYGESYNEQFF. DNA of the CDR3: TGTGCCAGCTATGGGGAGTCCTACAATGAGCAGTTCTTC.